This T cell receptor (beta chain) was retrieved from a study of T cell responses to AZD1222 COVID-19 vaccine. Germline CDR1 is SGHNT and CDR2 is YYREEE (reference sequence). CDR3 size: 15 residues. Trimming removed 4 bases at V and 11 bases at J, with 24 bases between. Method: immunoSEQ multiplex PCR; TCRdb's copy keeps in-frame clones and lacks some. The sample consists of 150,000 to 200,000 clones, approximately 90% of them appearing once. The sample was peripheral blood, taken on day 0 of AZD1222 vaccination. This clonotype was sampled from an adult in good health. The rearrangement joins TRBV5-4 to TRBJ1-1; D remains unclear. The CDR3 region has the DNA TGTGCCAGCAGCGCAACAGCGTCGGAGGACCGGACGGCTTTCTTT. Residues: CASSATASEDRTAFF.